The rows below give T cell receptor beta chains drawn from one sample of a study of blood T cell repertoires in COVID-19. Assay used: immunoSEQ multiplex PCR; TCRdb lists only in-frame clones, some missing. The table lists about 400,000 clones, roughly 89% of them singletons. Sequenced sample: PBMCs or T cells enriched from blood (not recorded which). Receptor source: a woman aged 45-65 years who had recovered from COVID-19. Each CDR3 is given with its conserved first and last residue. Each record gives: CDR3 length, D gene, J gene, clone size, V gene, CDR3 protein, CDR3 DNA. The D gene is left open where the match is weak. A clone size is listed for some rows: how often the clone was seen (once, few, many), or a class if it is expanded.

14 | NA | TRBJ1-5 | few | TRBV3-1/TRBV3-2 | CASSQGLSNQPQHF | TGTGCCAGCAGCCAGGGCCTTAGCAATCAGCCCCAGCATTTT
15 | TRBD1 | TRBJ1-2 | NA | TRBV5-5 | CASSLEGGAPYGYTF | TGTGCCAGCAGCTTGGAAGGGGGCGCTCCCTATGGCTACACCTTC
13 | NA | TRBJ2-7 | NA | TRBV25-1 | CASSDSGQNKQYF | TGTGCCAGCAGCGACTCTGGACAGAATAAGCAGTACTTC
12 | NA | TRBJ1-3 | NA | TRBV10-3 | CAISGGENTIYF | TGTGCCATCTCCGGGGGAGAGAACACCATATATTTT
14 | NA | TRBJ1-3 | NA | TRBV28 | CASSLYHSGNTIYF | TGTGCCAGCAGTTTATATCACTCTGGAAACACCATATATTTT
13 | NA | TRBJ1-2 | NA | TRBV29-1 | CSVARDSAYGYTF | TGCAGCGTTGCCCGGGACTCGGCGTATGGCTACACCTTC
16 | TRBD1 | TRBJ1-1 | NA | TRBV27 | CASSLDRDESGTEAFF | TGTGCCAGCAGTTTAGACAGGGACGAGTCGGGCACTGAAGCTTTCTTT
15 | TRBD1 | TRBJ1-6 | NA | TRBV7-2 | CASSQDRVGNSPLHF | TGTGCCAGCAGCCAAGACAGGGTCGGTAATTCACCCCTCCACTTT
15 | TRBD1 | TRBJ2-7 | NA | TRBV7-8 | CASSPRLDRAYEQYF | TGTGCCAGCAGCCCCCGCCTGGACAGGGCCTACGAGCAGTACTTC
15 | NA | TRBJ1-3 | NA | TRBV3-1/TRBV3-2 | CASSQVPVSGNTIYF | TGTGCCAGCAGCCAAGTCCCGGTATCTGGAAACACCATATATTTT
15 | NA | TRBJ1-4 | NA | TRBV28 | CASSPGTSNNEKLFF | TGTGCCAGCAGTCCAGGGACTTCAAATAATGAAAAACTGTTTTTT
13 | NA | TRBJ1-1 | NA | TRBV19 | CASSSTRRTEAFF | TGTGCCAGTAGCTCCACCCGTAGAACTGAAGCTTTCTTT
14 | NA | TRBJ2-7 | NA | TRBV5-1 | CASSLGSAGNEQYF | TGCGCCAGCAGCTTGGGTAGTGCGGGTAACGAGCAGTACTTC
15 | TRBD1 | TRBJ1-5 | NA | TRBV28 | CASRTGESGNQPQHF | TGTGCCAGCAGGACAGGGGAATCGGGCAATCAGCCCCAGCATTTT
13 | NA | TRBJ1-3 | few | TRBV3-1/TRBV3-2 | CASSLQSGNTIYF | TGTGCCAGCAGCCTACAATCCGGAAACACCATATATTTT
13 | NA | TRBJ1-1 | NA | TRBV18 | CASSPALNTEAFF | TGTGCCAGCTCACCGGCCTTAAACACTGAAGCTTTCTTT
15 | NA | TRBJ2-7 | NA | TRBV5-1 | CASSLERLSSYEQYF | TGCGCCAGCAGCTTGGAGCGGCTCTCCTCCTACGAGCAGTACTTC
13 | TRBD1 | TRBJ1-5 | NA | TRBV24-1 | CATSGQVNQPQHF | TGTGCCACCTCGGGACAGGTCAATCAGCCCCAGCATTTT
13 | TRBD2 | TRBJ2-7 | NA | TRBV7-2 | CASSFLAGGPLYF | TGTGCCAGCAGCTTTCTAGCGGGGGGACCATTGTACTTC
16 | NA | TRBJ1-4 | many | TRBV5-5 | CASSGVFKATNEKLFF | TGTGCCAGCAGTGGAGTTTTCAAGGCAACTAATGAAAAACTGTTTTTT
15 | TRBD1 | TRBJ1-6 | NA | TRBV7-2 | CASSLGGQGASPLHF | TGTGCCAGCAGCTTAGGTGGACAGGGGGCTTCACCCCTCCACTTT
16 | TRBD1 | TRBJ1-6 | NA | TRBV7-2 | CASSLVLTGGISPLHF | TGTGCCAGCAGCTTAGTTTTAACAGGGGGGATTTCACCCCTCCACTTT